A single sample gave rise to the 28 T cell receptor beta chains below, sequenced in a study of shared clonotypes between healthy human individuals. Profiled with immunoSEQ multiplex PCR; TCRdb holds only in-frame clones, not every one. Among millions of clones, about 95% were seen once, and the ten largest hold 0.1% to 0.15%. Sequencing was performed on naive CD4+ T cells sorted from blood. Specified subset: CD45RA+ positively selected. These receptors were collected from a young man in good health.

V gene TRBV28 combines with J gene TRBJ1-1; D possibly corresponds to TRBD1 (6 bases). CDR1 is MDHEN, CDR2 SYDVKM, per germline. This CDR3 region has 18 residues. The V gene lost 8 bases and the J gene lost 1 base, with 26 bases spanning the gap. The DNA for the CDR3 is TGTGCCAGCGGACGCCCAACGGTCTGGGGGCGCGGGAACACTGAAGCTTTCTTT. Its protein is CASGRPTVWGRGNTEAFF.

The chain combines TRBV30 with TRBJ1-2; D gene uncertain. The CDR3 is made up of 13 amino acids. Germline V gene lookup returns CDR1 GTSNPN and CDR2 SVGIG (reference sequence). The germline V and J ends were trimmed by 3 bases and 7 bases, with 15 bases remaining between them. CDR3 in amino acids: CAWSLRSWPGYTF. The CDR3 bases are TGTGCCTGGAGCCTGCGGAGTTGGCCTGGCTACACCTTC. Using reference TRBV30 and TRBJ1-2 for the parts outside the CDR3, the full variable domain is SQTIHQWPATLVQPVGSPLSLECTVEGTSNPNLYWYRQAAGRGLQLLFYSVGIGQISSEVPQNLSASRPQDRQFILSSKKLLLSDSGFYLCAWSLRSWPGYTFGSGTRLTVV.

The V and J genes are TRBV29-1 and TRBJ1-4; TRBD1 matches at 8 bases. Germline V gene sequence: CDR1 SQVTM, CDR2 ANQGSEA. The CDR3 covers 14 residues. V gave up 6 bases and J gave up 7 bases; unmatched junction bases: 10. CDR3 loop: CSVGDRGGREKLFF. CDR3 nucleotide sequence: TGCAGCGTCGGAGACAGGGGAGGTCGTGAAAAACTGTTTTTT.

The chain has TRBV18 and TRBJ2-7; 13 nucleotides align to TRBD2. V shed 5 bases, J shed 4 bases, and the junction held 2 bases outside the gene matches. There are 14 residues in the CDR3. CDR1 KGHSH and CDR2 LQKENI come from the germline V gene. CDR3 residues: CASSRTSGGYEQYF. CDR3 sequence (DNA): TGTGCCAGCTCAAGGACTAGCGGGGGATACGAGCAGTACTTC.

The chain is built from TRBV7-9 and TRBJ1-3; a weak D match, TRBD1 (6 bases). The germline gives CDR1 SEHNR, CDR2 FQNEAQ (reference sequence). Trimming pared 4 bases from V and 8 bases from J, leaving 15 bases between. The CDR3 covers 14 residues. The CDR3 loop is CASSSRTASDTIYF. As DNA, the CDR3 is TGTGCCAGCAGCTCCAGGACAGCATCGGACACCATATATTTT.

The chain has TRBV6-1 and TRBJ1-5; D might be TRBD1 (6 bases). Germline V lookup: CDR1 MNHNS, CDR2 SASEGT. The germline V and J ends were trimmed by 2 bases and 0 bases, with 11 bases remaining between them. The CDR3 length is 16 residues. DNA for the CDR3: TGTGCCAGCAGTGAAATGGGGGCCTTTAGCAATCAGCCCCAGCATTTT. Translated: CASSEMGAFSNQPQHF.

Concerning this clone: This CDR3 is also generated by other DNA sequences in the sample. The V and J genes are TRBV7-8 and TRBJ2-5; 12 bases fit TRBD2. The CDR3 sequence is 15 residues long. The germline V gene encodes CDR1 SGHVS and CDR2 FQNEAQ. V dropped 5 bases and J dropped 2; count of bases not matched to a gene: 3. The CDR3 loop reads CASSPSGGAQETQYF. The CDR3 DNA reads TGTGCCAGCAGCCCTAGCGGGGGGGCGCAAGAGACCCAGTACTTC.

In this sample, this clone turned up once. The rearrangement joins TRBV7-2 to TRBJ2-5, with no clear D. Germline V gene lookup returns CDR1 SGHTA and CDR2 FQGNSA. The CDR3 runs to 15 residues. Trimming took 1 base from V and 2 from J, leaving 11 bases between them. CDR3 in amino acids: CASSLGIGQQETQYF. The CDR3, as DNA: TGTGCCAGCAGCTTAGGGATTGGGCAGCAAGAGACCCAGTACTTC.

In regard to this clone: The sample carries other DNA sequences with the same CDR3. The chain is built from TRBV18 and TRBJ2-5; 9 bases match TRBD1. Germline values: CDR1 KGHSH, CDR2 LQKENI. This CDR3 has 13 residues. Losses at the gene ends were 3 bases for V and 5 bases for J; bases not matched to a gene: 1. The CDR3 spells CASSPGQGETQYF. The DNA for the CDR3 is TGTGCCAGCTCACCGGGACAGGGCGAGACCCAGTACTTC.

The chain links TRBV5-1 to TRBJ2-3; the D is unclear. Germline V gene data show CDR1 as SGHRS and CDR2 as YFSETQ. The CDR3 spans 14 residues. The V end lost 5 bases, the J end lost 0 bases, and 10 bases lay between the germline ends. This chain's CDR3 is CASRFGSSTDTQYF. The CDR3 DNA reads as TGCGCCAGCAGATTCGGCTCAAGCACAGATACGCAGTATTTT. The whole variable domain, filled in from reference TRBV5-1 and TRBJ2-3, reads KAGVTQTPRYLIKTRGQQVTLSCSPISGHRSVSWYQQTPGQGLQFLFEYFSETQRNKGNFPGRFSGRQFSNSRSEMNVSTLELGDSALYLCASRFGSSTDTQYFGPGTRLTVL.

For this clone: The identical CDR3 is also encoded by other nucleotide sequences in the sample. The chain carries TRBV10-2 and TRBJ1-6; 7 bases align to TRBD1. Germline assignment: CDR1 WSHSY and CDR2 SAAADI. V gave up 5 bases and J gave up 5 bases; unmatched junction bases: 3. The CDR3 length is 14 residues. The CDR3 DNA reads TGCGCCAGCAGTAGGGACAGAGATAATTCACCCCTCCACTTT. As protein: CASSRDRDNSPLHF.

Only one count was recorded for this clone. V gene TRBV5-1 combines with J gene TRBJ1-4, with D possibly being TRBD1 (6 bases). The germline CDR1 and CDR2 sequences are SGHRS and YFSETQ. The CDR3 is 15 residues long. V lost 1 base and J 8 bases, leaving 15 bases between the germline ends. The chain's CDR3 is CASSLSGGPQEKLFF. The CDR3 region has the DNA TGCGCCAGCAGCTTGTCCGGGGGGCCGCAAGAAAAACTGTTTTTT.

V is TRBV30 and J is TRBJ2-2; 8 bases are shared with TRBD2. The CDR3 is 16 residues long. The V gene end was trimmed by 4 bases and the J gene end by 6 bases; junction bases not matched to a gene: 13. Per germline, CDR1 GTSNPN and CDR2 SVGIG (reference sequence). The CDR3 protein is CAWKKRETAGSGELFF. The CDR3 nucleotides read TGTGCCTGGAAAAAGCGGGAGACCGCGGGGTCCGGGGAGCTGTTTTTT. The full variable domain, its missing parts supplied by reference TRBV30 and TRBJ2-2, is SQTIHQWPATLVQPVGSPLSLECTVEGTSNPNLYWYRQAAGRGLQLLFYSVGIGQISSEVPQNLSASRPQDRQFILSSKKLLLSDSGFYLCAWKKRETAGSGELFFGEGSRLTVL.

CDR3 sequence: CASSLNLGGSEYEQYF. The CDR3 DNA sequence: TGTGCCAGCAGCTTAAACCTAGGGGGGAGCGAATACGAGCAGTACTTC. The chain links TRBV7-9 to TRBJ2-7; perhaps D is TRBD1 or TRBD2 (6 bases each). CDR1 is SEHNR, CDR2 FQNEAQ, per germline (reference sequence). This CDR3 comprises 16 residues. With 2 bases removed from V and 4 bases from J, the gap between germline ends came to 18 bases.

This clone showed up just once. The V and J genes are TRBV7-3 and TRBJ2-5, with TRBD2 matching 10 bases. CDR3 length: 15 residues. Trimming at V came to 3 bases and at J to 1 base, leaving 2 bases not matched to a gene. Germline CDR1 reads SGHTA; CDR2 reads FQGTGA. The CDR3 DNA is TGTGCCAGCAGCTTTAGCGGGGGGTCCCAAGAGACCCAGTACTTC. This encodes CASSFSGGSQETQYF.

The chain joins TRBV25-1 to TRBJ2-2; 7 nucleotides line up with TRBD2. Germline CDR1 is MGHDK and CDR2 is SYGVNS. The CDR3 length is 16 residues. V gave up 2 bases and J gave up 7 bases; unmatched junction bases: 10. The CDR3 reads CASSEGGRASSGELFF. The CDR3 DNA reads as TGTGCCAGCAGTGAAGGTGGGAGGGCCAGTAGCGGGGAGCTGTTTTTT.

The chain joins TRBV7-9 to TRBJ2-1; possible D gene TRBD2, 5 bases. The ends were cut back, 5 bases at V and 7 bases at J, with 12 bases in the middle. The CDR3 length is 13 residues. Germline V lookup: CDR1 SEHNR, CDR2 FQNEAQ (reference sequence). The CDR3 loop is CASSPDWENEQFF. For the CDR3, the DNA is TGTGCCAGCAGCCCAGATTGGGAGAATGAGCAGTTCTTC.

J is TRBJ1-1 and V is TRBV18; no reliable D call. Germline values: CDR1 KGHSH, CDR2 LQKENI. The CDR3 length is 14 residues. V was shortened by 2 bases and J by 1 base, with 8 bases between the two germline ends. Here the CDR3 DNA reads TGTGCCAGCTCACCAGCGGTCTCGAACACTGAAGCTTTCTTT. This translates into CASSPAVSNTEAFF. The full variable domain, with the rest looked up from reference TRBV18 and TRBJ1-1, is NAGVMQNPRHLVRRRGQEARLRCSPMKGHSHVYWYRQLPEEGLKFMVYLQKENIIDESGMPKERFSAEFPKEGPSILRIQQVVRGDSAAYFCASSPAVSNTEAFFGQGTRLTVV.

This clone was counted a few times. The rearrangement links TRBV5-1 to TRBJ1-2; weak D call: TRBD1 (5 bases). The ends were cut back, 4 bases at V and 2 bases at J, with 15 bases in the middle. The length of the CDR3 is 15 residues. CDR1 and CDR2 from the germline V gene are SGHRS and YFSETQ. The DNA of the CDR3 is TGCGCCAGCAGCCCCCTTGAAGGGGCGAACTATGGCTACACCTTC. It is translated as CASSPLEGANYGYTF.

The V gene is TRBV28, the J gene TRBJ1-1, with TRBD1 identical over 8 bases. CDR3 length equals 11 residues. V was pared by 6 bases and J by 10 bases, with 4 bases of the junction left unmatched. The V gene's germline CDR1 is MDHEN and CDR2 SYDVKM. Here the CDR3 reads CASSPRGRAFF. CDR3 sequence (DNA): TGTGCCAGCAGCCCCAGGGGGCGAGCTTTCTTT.

The rearrangement links TRBV6-5 to TRBJ2-1; either TRBD1 or TRBD2 may fit D (5 bases each). This CDR3 is 14 amino acids long. Germline values: CDR1 MNHEY, CDR2 SVGAGI. Trimming cost V 2 bases and J 12 bases, with 17 bases left between them. The CDR3 sequence: CASSYEGFPAGQFF. The CDR3 DNA reads as TGTGCCAGCAGTTACGAGGGGTTCCCGGCGGGGCAGTTCTTC.

The chain joins TRBV6-6 to TRBJ1-2, with 9 positions matching TRBD1. This CDR3 region has 14 residues. With V trimmed by 6 bases and J by 4 bases, 6 bases remained unmatched. The germline V gene encodes CDR1 MNHNY and CDR2 SVGAGI (reference sequence). For the CDR3, the DNA is TGTGCCAGCAGACAGGGGGCGCGGGTCTATGGCTACACCTTC. This codes for CASRQGARVYGYTF.

The V gene is TRBV7-9, the J gene TRBJ1-1; 7 positions match TRBD1. The CDR3 length is 14 residues. Trimming took 6 bases from V and 1 from J; bases not matched to a gene: 5. Per germline, CDR1 SEHNR and CDR2 FQNEAQ (reference sequence). The CDR3 nucleotides read TGTGCCAGCAGGGGCGGGACAGAGAACACTGAAGCTTTCTTT. This sequence encodes CASRGGTENTEAFF. The full variable domain, completed using reference TRBV7-9 and TRBJ1-1, is DTGVSQNPRHKITKRGQNVTFRCDPISEHNRLYWYRQTLGQGPEFLTYFQNEAQLEKSRLLSDRFSAERPKGSFSTLEIQRTEQGDSAMYLCASRGGTENTEAFFGQGTRLTVV.

The gene calls are TRBV5-5 and TRBJ1-1; D unclear. V lost 1 base and J lost 0, with 7 bases in between. CDR1 is SGHKS, CDR2 YYEKEE, per germline (reference sequence). CDR3 length: 14 residues. The CDR3 here is CASSLSGLNTEAFF. As DNA, the CDR3 is TGTGCCAGCAGCTTGAGCGGCCTGAACACTGAAGCTTTCTTT.

The J gene is TRBJ1-4, the V gene TRBV9; TRBD1 might be the D (5 bases). The V end lost 3 bases, the J end lost 4 bases, and 16 bases lay between the germline ends. This CDR3 contains 16 residues. Germline values: CDR1 SGDLS, CDR2 YYNGEE. CDR3 region: CASSAGPGTGNEKLFF. Here the CDR3 DNA reads TGTGCCAGCAGCGCTGGACCCGGGACGGGTAATGAAAAACTGTTTTTT.

The chain combines TRBV28 with TRBJ1-3; D is ambiguous. V was shortened by 6 bases and J by 6 bases, with 9 bases between the two germline ends. This CDR3 spans 12 amino acids. Looked up from germline, CDR1 is MDHEN and CDR2 is SYDVKM. In DNA, the CDR3 is TGTGCCAGCAGCCCCTCAGAAAACACCATATATTTT. Residues: CASSPSENTIYF.

The rearrangement uses TRBV7-2 and TRBJ1-1; D is possibly TRBD1 (6 bases). CDR3 length: 14 amino acids. The V end lost 3 bases, the J end lost 5 bases, and 13 bases lay between the germline ends. Germline lookup yields CDR1 SGHTA and CDR2 FQGNSA. The CDR3 sequence is CASSFGQTRTEAFF. The DNA for the CDR3 is TGTGCCAGCAGCTTCGGACAGACGAGGACTGAAGCTTTCTTT.

Concerning this clone itself: The identical CDR3 is also encoded by other nucleotide sequences in the sample. The V and J genes are TRBV18 and TRBJ1-4; D remains unclear. CDR1 and CDR2 from the germline V gene are KGHSH and LQKENI. This CDR3 contains 14 residues. The V and J ends lost 3 bases and 0 bases respectively, with 5 bases between them. The CDR3 coding sequence is TGTGCCAGCTCACCGGTCGCAACTAATGAAAAACTGTTTTTT. Its translation: CASSPVATNEKLFF. Full variable domain (remainder filled in from reference TRBV18 and TRBJ1-4): NAGVMQNPRHLVRRRGQEARLRCSPMKGHSHVYWYRQLPEEGLKFMVYLQKENIIDESGMPKERFSAEFPKEGPSILRIQQVVRGDSAAYFCASSPVATNEKLFFGSGTQLSVL.